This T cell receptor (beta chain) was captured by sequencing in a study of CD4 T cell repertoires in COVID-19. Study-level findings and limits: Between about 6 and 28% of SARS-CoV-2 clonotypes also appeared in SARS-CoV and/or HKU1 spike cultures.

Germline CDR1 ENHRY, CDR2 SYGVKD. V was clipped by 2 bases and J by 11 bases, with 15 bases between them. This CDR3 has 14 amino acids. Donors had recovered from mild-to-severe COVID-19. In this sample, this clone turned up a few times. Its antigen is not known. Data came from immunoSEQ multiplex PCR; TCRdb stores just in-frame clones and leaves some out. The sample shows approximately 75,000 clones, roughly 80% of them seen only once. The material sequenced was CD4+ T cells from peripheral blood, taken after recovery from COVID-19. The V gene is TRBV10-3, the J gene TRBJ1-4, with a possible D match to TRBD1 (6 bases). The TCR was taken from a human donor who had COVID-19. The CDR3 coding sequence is TGTGCCATCAGTGAGACCATACAGGGTCGGAAACTGTTTTTT. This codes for CAISETIQGRKLFF.